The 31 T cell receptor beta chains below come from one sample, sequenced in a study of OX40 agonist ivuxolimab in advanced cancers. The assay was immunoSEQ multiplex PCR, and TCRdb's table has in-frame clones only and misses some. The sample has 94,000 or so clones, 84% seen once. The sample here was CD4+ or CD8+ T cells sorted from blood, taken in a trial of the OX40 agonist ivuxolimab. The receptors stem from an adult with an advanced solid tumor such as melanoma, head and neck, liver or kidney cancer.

The CDR3 sequence: CAWSGGGVQYF. CDR3 coding DNA: TGTGCCTGGAGTGGGGGGGGAGTCCAGTACTTC. The genes are TRBV30 and TRBJ2-7, with 7 bases fitting TRBD2. With 1 base clipped from V and 10 bases from J, the junction kept 4 bases outside the gene matches. Germline CDR1 GTSNPN, CDR2 SVGIG (reference sequence). The CDR3 is made up of 11 amino acids.

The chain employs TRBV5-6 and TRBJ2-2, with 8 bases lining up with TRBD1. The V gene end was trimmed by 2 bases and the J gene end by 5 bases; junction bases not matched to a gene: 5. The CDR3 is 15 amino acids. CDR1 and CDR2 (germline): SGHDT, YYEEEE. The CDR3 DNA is TGTGCCAGCAGCTTTGGACAGGGAAGGACCGGGGAGCTGTTTTTT. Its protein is CASSFGQGRTGELFF.

CDR3 sequence reads: CASSAGQGSGNEQFF. CDR3 sequence (DNA): TGTGCCAGCAGCGCGGGACAGGGCTCCGGCAATGAGCAGTTCTTC. The chain recombines TRBV6-4 with TRBJ2-1, with 9 bases fitting TRBD1. J gave up 6 bases and V 6 bases, and 9 bases lay outside the gene matches. Germline CDR1 reads MRHNA; CDR2 reads SNTAGT. This CDR3 comprises 15 residues.

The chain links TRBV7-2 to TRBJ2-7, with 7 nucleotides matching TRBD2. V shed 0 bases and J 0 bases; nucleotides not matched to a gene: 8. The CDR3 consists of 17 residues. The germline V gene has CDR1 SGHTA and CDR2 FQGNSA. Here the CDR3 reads CASSLAVTSAASYEQYF. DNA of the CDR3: TGTGCCAGCAGCTTAGCCGTCACTAGCGCCGCCTCCTACGAGCAGTACTTC.

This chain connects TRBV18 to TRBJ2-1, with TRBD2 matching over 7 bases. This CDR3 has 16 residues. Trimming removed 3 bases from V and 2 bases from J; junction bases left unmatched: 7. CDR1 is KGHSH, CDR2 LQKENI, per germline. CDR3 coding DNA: TGTGCCAGCTCACCGTTTAGTCGGGAGGCCTACAATGAGCAGTTCTTC. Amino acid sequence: CASSPFSREAYNEQFF. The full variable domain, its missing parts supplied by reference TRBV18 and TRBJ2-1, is NAGVMQNPRHLVRRRGQEARLRCSPMKGHSHVYWYRQLPEEGLKFMVYLQKENIIDESGMPKERFSAEFPKEGPSILRIQQVVRGDSAAYFCASSPFSREAYNEQFFGPGTRLTVL.

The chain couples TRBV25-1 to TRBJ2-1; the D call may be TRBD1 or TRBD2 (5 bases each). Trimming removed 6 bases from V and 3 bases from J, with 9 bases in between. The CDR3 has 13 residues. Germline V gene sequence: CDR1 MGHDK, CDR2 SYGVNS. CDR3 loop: CASRGTDYNEQFF. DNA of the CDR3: TGTGCCAGCAGAGGGACGGACTACAATGAGCAGTTCTTC.

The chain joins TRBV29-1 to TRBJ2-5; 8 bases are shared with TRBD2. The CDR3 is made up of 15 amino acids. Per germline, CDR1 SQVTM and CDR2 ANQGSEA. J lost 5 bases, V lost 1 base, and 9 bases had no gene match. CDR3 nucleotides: TGCAGCGTTGAAGGGCGGGAGGTATATTCTGAGACCCAGTACTTC. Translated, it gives CSVEGREVYSETQYF.

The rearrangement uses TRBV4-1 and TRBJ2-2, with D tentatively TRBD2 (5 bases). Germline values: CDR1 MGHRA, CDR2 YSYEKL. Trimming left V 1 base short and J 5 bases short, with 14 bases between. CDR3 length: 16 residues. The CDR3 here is CASSQAWGVRTGELFF. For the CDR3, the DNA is TGCGCCAGCAGCCAAGCGTGGGGAGTACGAACCGGGGAGCTGTTTTTT.

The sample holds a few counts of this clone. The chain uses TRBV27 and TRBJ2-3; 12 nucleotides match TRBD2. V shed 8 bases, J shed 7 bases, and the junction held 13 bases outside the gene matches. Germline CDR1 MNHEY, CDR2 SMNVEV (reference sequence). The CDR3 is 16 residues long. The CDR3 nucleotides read TGTGCCAGCTGGACTAGCGGGACCGTAGCCCTATATACGCAGTATTTT. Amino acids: CASWTSGTVALYTQYF.

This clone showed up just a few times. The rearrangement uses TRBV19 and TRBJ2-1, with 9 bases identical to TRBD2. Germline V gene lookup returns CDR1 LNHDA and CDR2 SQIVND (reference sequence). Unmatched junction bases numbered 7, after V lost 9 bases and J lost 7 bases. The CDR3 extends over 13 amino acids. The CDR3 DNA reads TGTGCCAGCCGGCTAGCGGGAATAAATGAGCAGTTCTTC. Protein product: CASRLAGINEQFF.

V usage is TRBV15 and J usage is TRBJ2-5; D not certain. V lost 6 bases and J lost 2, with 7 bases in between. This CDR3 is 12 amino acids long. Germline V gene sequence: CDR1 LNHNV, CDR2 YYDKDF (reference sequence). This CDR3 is CATSIAQETQYF. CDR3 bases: TGTGCCACCAGTATAGCTCAAGAGACCCAGTACTTC. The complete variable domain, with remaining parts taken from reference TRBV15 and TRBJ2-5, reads DAMVIQNPRYQVTQFGKPVTLSCSQTLNHNVMYWYQQKSSQAPKLLFHYYDKDFNNEADTPDNFQSRRPNTSFCFLDIRSPGLGDTAMYLCATSIAQETQYFGPGTRLLVL.

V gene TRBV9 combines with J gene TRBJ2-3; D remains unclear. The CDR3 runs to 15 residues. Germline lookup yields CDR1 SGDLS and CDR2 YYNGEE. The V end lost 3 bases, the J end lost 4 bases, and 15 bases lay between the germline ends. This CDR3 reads CASSGASSAADTQYF. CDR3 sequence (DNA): TGTGCCAGCAGCGGCGCCAGCTCTGCGGCAGATACGCAGTATTTT. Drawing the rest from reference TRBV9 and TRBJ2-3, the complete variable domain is DSGVTQTPKHLITATGQRVTLRCSPRSGDLSVYWYQQSLDQGLQFLIQYYNGEERAKGNILERFSAQQFPDLHSELNLSSLELGDSALYFCASSGASSAADTQYFGPGTRLTVL.

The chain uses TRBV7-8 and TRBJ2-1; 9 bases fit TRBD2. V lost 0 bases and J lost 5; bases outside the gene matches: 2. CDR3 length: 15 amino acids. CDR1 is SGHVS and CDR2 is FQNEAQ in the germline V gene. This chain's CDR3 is CASSLAPSGDNEQFF. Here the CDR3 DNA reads TGTGCCAGCAGCTTAGCCCCTAGCGGGGACAATGAGCAGTTCTTC.

The CDR3 DNA follows: TGTGCCAGCTCACCAGGGACAGGGAATAATGAAAAACTGTTTTTT. Protein: CASSPGTGNNEKLFF. The V and J genes are TRBV18 and TRBJ1-4; 9 positions match TRBD1. The CDR3 spans 15 residues. V shed 2 bases, J shed 4 bases, and the junction held 2 bases outside the gene matches. Germline loops: CDR1 KGHSH, CDR2 LQKENI.

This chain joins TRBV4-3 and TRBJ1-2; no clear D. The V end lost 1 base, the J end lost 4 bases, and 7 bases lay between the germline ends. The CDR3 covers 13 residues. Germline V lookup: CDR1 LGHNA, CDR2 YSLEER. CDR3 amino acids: CASSQGSRYGYTF. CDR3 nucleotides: TGCGCCAGCAGCCAAGGGTCCCGCTATGGCTACACCTTC.

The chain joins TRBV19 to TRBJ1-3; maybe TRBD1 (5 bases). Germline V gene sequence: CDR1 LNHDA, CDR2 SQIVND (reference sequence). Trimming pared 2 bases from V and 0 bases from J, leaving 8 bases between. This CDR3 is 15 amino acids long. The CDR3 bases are TGTGCCAGTAGTATAAGGGGCAGCTCTGGAAACACCATATATTTT. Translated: CASSIRGSSGNTIYF.

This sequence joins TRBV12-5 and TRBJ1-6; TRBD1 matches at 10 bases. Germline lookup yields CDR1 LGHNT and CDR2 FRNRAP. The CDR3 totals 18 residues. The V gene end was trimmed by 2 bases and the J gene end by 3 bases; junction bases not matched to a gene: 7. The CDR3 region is CASGLRGQGDDYNSPLHF. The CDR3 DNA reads TGTGCTAGTGGTTTGCGAGGACAGGGGGACGACTATAATTCACCCCTCCACTTT.

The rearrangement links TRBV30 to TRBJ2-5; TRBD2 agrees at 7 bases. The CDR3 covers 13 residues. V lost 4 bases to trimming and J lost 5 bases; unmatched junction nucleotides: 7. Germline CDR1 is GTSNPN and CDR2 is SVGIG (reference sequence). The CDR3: CAWIAGEVETQYF. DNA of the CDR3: TGTGCCTGGATTGCGGGGGAGGTGGAGACCCAGTACTTC.

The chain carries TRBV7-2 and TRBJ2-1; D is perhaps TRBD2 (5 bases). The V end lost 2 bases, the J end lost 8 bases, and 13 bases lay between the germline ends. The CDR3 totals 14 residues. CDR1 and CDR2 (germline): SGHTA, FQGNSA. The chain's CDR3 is CASSLSTRNDEQFF. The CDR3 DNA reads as TGTGCCAGCAGCTTAAGTACTAGGAACGATGAGCAGTTCTTC.

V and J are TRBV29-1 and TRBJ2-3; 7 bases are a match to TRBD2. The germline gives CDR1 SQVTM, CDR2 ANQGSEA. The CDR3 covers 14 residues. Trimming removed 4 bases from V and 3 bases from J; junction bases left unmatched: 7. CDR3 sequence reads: CSVGGGGITDTQYF. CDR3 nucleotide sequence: TGCAGCGTTGGAGGCGGGGGTATAACAGATACGCAGTATTTT.

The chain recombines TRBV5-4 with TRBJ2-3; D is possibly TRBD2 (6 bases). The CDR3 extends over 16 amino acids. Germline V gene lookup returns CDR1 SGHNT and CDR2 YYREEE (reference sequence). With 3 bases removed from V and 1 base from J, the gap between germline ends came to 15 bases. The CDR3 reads CASSYGLPLRTDTQYF. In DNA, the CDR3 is TGTGCCAGCAGCTATGGACTACCCCTCCGCACAGATACGCAGTATTTT.

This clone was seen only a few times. This CDR3 is CAWRAGDSPLHF. The CDR3 DNA sequence: TGTGCCTGGAGGGCAGGCGATTCACCCCTCCACTTT. V is TRBV30 and J is TRBJ1-6; D call uncertain. The CDR3 sequence is 12 residues long. Trimming left V 3 bases short and J 8 bases short, with 8 bases between. Germline lookup yields CDR1 GTSNPN and CDR2 SVGIG (reference sequence).

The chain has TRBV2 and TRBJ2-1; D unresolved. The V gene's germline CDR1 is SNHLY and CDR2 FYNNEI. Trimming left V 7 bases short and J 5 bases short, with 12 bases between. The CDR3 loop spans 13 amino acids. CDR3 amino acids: CASNDPRNNEQFF. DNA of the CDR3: TGTGCCAGCAACGACCCAAGGAACAATGAGCAGTTCTTC. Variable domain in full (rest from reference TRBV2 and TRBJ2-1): EPEVTQTPSHQVTQMGQEVILRCVPISNHLYFYWYRQILGQKVEFLVSFYNNEISEKSEIFDDQFSVERPDGSNFTLKIRSTKLEDSAMYFCASNDPRNNEQFFGPGTRLTVL.

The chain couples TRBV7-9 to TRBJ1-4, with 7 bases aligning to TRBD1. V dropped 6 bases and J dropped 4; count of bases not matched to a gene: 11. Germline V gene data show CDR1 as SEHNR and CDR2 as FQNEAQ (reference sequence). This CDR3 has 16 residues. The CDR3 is CASSLDGGQRNEKLFF. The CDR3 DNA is TGTGCCAGCAGTTTGGATGGGGGACAGCGTAATGAAAAACTGTTTTTT. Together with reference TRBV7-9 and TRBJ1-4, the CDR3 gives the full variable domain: DTGVSQNPRHKITKRGQNVTFRCDPISEHNRLYWYRQTLGQGPEFLTYFQNEAQLEKSRLLSDRFSAERPKGSFSTLEIQRTEQGDSAMYLCASSLDGGQRNEKLFFGSGTQLSVL.

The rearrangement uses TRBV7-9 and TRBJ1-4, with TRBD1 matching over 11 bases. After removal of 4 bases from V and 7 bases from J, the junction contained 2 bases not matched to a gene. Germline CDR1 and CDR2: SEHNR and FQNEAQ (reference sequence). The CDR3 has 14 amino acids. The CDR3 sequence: CASSSDRGLEKLFF. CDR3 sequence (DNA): TGTGCCAGCAGCTCGGACAGGGGGCTTGAAAAACTGTTTTTT.

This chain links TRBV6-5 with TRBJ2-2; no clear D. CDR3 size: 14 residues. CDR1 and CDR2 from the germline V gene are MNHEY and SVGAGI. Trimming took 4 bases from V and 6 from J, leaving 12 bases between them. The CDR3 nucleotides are TGTGCCAGCAGTTTTACCGGAGCAGCCGGGGAGCTGTTTTTT. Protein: CASSFTGAAGELFF.

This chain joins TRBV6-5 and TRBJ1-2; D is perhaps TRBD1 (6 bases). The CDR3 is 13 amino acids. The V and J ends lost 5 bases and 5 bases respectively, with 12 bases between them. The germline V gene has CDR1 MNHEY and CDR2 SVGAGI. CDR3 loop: CASSNPGVYGYTF. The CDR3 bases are TGTGCCAGCAGTAATCCAGGGGTATATGGCTACACCTTC.

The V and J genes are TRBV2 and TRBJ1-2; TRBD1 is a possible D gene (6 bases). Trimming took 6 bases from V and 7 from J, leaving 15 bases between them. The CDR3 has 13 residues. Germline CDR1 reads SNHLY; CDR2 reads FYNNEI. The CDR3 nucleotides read TGTGCCAGCAGCCGGGACACCAGCACTGGCTACACCTTC. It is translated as CASSRDTSTGYTF.

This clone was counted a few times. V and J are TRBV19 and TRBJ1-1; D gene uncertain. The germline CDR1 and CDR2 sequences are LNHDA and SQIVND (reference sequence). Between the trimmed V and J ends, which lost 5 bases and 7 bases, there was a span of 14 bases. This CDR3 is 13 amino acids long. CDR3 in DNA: TGTGCCAGTAGTGCGGGCCTTAAGGGTGAAGCTTTCTTT. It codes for CASSAGLKGEAFF.

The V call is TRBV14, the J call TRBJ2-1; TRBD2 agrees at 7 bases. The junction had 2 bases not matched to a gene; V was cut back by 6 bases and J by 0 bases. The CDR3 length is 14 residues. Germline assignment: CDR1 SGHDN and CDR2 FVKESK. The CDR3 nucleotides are TGTGCCAGCAGATCGGGGGGCTCCTACAATGAGCAGTTCTTC. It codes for CASRSGGSYNEQFF.

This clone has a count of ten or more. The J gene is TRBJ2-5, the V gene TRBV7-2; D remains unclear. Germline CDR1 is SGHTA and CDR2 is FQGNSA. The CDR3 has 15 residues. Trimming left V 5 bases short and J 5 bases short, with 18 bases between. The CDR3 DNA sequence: TGTGCCAGCAGCCAAATTCAGACGTTTTCGGAGACCCAGTACTTC. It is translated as CASSQIQTFSETQYF.